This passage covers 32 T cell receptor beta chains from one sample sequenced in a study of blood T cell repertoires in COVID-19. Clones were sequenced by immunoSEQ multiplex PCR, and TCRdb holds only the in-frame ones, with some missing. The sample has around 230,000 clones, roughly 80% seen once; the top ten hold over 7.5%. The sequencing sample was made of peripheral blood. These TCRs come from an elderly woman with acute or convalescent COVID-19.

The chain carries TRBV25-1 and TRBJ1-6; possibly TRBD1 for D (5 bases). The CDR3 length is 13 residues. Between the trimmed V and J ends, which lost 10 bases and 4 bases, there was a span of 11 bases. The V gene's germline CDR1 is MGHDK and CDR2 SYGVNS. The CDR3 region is CATGHLYNSPLHF. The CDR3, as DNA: TGTGCCACAGGACACTTGTATAATTCACCCCTCCACTTT.

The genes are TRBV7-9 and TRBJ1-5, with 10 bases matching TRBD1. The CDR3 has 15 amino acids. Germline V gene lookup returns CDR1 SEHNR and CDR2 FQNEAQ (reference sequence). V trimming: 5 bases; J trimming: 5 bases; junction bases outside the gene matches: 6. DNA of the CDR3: TGTGCCAGCAGCCCCCTCGGACAGGGGGATCAGCCCCAGCATTTT. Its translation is CASSPLGQGDQPQHF.

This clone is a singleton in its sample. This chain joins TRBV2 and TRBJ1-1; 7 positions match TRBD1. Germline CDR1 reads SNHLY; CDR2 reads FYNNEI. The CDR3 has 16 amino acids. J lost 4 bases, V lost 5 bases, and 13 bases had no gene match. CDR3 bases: TGTGCCAGCAGTACCGGGACAGAAACAACCGGCACTGAAGCTTTCTTT. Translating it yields CASSTGTETTGTEAFF.

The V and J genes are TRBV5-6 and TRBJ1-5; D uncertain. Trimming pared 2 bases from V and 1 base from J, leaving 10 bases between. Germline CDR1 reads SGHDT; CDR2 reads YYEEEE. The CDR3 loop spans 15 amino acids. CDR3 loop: CASSLFRLSNQPQHF. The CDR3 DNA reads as TGTGCCAGCAGCTTATTTCGACTCAGCAATCAGCCCCAGCATTTT.

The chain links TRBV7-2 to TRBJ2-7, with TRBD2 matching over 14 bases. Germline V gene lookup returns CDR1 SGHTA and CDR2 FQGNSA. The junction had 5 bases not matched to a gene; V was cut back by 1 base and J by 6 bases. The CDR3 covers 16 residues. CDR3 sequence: CASSLVGTSGGGEQYF. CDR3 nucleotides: TGTGCCAGCAGCTTAGTTGGGACTAGCGGGGGTGGCGAGCAGTACTTC. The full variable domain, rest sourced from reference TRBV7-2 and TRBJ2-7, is GAGVSQSPSNKVTEKGKDVELRCDPISGHTALYWYRQSLGQGLEFLIYFQGNSAPDKSGLPSDRFSAERTGGSVSTLTIQRTQQEDSAVYLCASSLVGTSGGGEQYFGPGTRLTVT.

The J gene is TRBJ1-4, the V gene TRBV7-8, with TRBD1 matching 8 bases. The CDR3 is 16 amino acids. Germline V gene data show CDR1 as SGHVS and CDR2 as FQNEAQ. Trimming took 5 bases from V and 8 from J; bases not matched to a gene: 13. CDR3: CASSANRGSKGEKLFF. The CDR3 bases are TGTGCCAGCAGCGCCAACAGGGGGAGTAAGGGGGAAAAACTGTTTTTT.

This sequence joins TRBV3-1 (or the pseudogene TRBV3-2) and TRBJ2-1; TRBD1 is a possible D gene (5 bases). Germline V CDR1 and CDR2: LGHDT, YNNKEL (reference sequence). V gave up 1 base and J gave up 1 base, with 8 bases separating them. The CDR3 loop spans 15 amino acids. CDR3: CASSQGTFSYNEQFF. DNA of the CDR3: TGTGCCAGCAGCCAAGGGACATTTTCCTACAATGAGCAGTTCTTC.

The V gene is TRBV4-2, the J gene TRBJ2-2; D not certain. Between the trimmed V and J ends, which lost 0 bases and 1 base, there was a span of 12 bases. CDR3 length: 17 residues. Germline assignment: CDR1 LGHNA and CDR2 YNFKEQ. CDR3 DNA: TGTGCCAGCAGCCAAGAAGAGACTCCCCGGAACACCGGGGAGCTGTTTTTT. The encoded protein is CASSQEETPRNTGELFF.

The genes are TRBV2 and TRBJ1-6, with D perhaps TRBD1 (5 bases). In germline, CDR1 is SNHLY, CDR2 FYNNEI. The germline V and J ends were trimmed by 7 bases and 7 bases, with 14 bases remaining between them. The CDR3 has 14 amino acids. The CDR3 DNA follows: TGTGCCAGCACCTGGACACCGAGGAATTCACCCCTCCACTTT. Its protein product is CASTWTPRNSPLHF.

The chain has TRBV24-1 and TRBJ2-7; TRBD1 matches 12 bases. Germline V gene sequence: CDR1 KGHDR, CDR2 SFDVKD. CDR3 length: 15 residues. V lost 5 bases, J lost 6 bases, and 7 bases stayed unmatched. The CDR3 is CATSAGTGGKTEQYF. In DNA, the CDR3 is TGTGCCACCAGTGCCGGGACAGGGGGCAAAACCGAGCAGTACTTC.

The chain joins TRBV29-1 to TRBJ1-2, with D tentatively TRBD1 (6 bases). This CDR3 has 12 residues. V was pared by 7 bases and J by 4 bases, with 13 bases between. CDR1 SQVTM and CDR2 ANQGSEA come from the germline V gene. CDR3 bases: TGCAGCGCCTACAGGGTACCCTATGGCTACACCTTC. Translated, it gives CSAYRVPYGYTF.

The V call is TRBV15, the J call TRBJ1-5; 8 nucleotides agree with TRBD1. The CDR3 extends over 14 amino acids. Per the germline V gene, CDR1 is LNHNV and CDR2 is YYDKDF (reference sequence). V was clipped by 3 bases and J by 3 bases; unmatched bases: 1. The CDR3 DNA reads TGTGCCACCAGCAGGGACAGGGCCAATCAGCCCCAGCATTTT. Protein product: CATSRDRANQPQHF.

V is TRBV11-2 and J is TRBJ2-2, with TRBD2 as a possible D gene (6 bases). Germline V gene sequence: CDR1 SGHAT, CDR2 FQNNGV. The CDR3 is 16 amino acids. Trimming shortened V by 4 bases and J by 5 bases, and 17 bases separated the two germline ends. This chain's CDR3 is CASSSLRPGGTGELFF. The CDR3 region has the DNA TGTGCCAGCAGCTCCCTAAGGCCAGGAGGGACCGGGGAGCTGTTTTTT.

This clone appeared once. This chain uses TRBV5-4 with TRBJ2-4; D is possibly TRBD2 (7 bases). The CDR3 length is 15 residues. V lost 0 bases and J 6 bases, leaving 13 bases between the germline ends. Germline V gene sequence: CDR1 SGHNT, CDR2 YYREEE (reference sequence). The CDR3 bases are TGTGCCAGCAGCTTGGCGGGGGGCACTGGAAACATTCAGTACTTC. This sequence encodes CASSLAGGTGNIQYF.

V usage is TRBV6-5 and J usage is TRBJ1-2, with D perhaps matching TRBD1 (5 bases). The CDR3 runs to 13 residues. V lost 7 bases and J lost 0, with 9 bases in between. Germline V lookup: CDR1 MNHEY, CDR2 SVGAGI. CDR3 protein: CASIRATNYGYTF. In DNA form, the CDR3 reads TGTGCCAGCATCAGGGCTACTAACTATGGCTACACCTTC.

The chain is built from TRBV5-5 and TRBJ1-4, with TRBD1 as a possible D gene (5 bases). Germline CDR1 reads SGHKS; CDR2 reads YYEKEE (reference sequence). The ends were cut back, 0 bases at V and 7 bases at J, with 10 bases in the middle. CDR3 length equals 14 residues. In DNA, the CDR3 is TGTGCCAGCAGCTTGGTAGCGGGGGTTGAAAAACTGTTTTTT. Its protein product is CASSLVAGVEKLFF.

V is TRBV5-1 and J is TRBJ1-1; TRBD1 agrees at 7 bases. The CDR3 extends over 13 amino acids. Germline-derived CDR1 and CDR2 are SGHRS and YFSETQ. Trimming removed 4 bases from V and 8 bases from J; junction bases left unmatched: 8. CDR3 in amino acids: CASSIGGFAEAFF. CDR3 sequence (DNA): TGCGCCAGCAGCATAGGGGGCTTCGCCGAAGCTTTCTTT.

CDR3: CASSLWGRGNYGYTF. The CDR3 nucleotides are TGTGCCAGCAGCTTATGGGGGCGCGGGAACTATGGCTACACCTTC. The chain carries TRBV7-9 and TRBJ1-2, with TRBD1 as a possible D gene (6 bases). CDR1 is SEHNR and CDR2 is FQNEAQ in the germline V gene (reference sequence). This CDR3 is built from 15 residues. With 2 bases removed from V and 2 bases from J, the gap between germline ends came to 12 bases.

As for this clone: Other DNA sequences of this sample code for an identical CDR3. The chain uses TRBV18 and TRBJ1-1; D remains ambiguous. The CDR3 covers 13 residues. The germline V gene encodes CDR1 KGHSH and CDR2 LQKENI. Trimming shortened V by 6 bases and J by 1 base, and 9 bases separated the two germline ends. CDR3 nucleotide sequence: TGTGCCAGCTCCCCCGACAAGAACACTGAAGCTTTCTTT. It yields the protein CASSPDKNTEAFF.

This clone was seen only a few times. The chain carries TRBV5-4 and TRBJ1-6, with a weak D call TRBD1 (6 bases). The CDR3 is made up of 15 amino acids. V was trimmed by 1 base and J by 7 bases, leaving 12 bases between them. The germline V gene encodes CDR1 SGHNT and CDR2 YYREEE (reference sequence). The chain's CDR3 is CASSLPGQTNSPLHF. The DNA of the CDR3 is TGTGCCAGCAGCTTGCCAGGACAGACGAATTCACCCCTCCACTTT.

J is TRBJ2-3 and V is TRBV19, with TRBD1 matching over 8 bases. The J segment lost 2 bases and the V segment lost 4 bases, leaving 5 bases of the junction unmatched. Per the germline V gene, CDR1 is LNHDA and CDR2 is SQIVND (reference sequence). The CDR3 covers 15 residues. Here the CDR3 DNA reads TGTGCCAGTAGTAGTGGGACAGGAGTCACAGATACGCAGTATTTT. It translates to CASSSGTGVTDTQYF.

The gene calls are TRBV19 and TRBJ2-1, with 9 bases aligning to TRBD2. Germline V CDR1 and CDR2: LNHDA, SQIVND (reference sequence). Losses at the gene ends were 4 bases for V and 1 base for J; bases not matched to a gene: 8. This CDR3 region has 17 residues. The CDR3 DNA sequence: TGTGCCAGTAGTAGCCAAAGGCGGGGGGGGTCCTACAATGAGCAGTTCTTC. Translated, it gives CASSSQRRGGSYNEQFF.

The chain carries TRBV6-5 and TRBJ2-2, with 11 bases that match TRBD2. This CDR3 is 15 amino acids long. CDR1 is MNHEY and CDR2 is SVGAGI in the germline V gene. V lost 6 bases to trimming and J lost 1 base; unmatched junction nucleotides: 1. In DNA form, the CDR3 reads TGTGCCAGCAGGGGACTAGCGGTGAACACCGGGGAGCTGTTTTTT. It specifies CASRGLAVNTGELFF.

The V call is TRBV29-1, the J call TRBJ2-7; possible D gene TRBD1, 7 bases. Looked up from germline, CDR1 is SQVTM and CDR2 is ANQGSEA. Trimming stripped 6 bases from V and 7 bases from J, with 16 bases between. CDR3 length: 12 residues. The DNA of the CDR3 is TGCAGCGTCAACAGGGGAGGTGATGAGCAGTACTTC. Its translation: CSVNRGGDEQYF.

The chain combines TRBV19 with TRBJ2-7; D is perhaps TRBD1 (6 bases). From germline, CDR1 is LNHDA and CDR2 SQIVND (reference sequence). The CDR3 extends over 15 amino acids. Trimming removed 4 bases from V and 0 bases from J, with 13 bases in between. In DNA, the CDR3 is TGTGCCAGTAGTACCCGGGTACAGGGCTCCTACGAGCAGTACTTC. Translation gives CASSTRVQGSYEQYF.

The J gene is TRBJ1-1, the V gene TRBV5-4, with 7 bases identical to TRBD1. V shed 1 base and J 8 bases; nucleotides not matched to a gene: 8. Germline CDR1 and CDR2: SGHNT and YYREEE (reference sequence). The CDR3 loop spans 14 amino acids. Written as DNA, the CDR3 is TGTGCCAGCAGCTTGAACCGGGACAGTATAGAAGCTTTCTTT. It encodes CASSLNRDSIEAFF. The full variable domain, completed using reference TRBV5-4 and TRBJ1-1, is ETGVTQSPTHLIKTRGQQVTLRCSSQSGHNTVSWYQQALGQGPQFIFQYYREEENGRGNFPPRFSGLQFPNYSSELNVNALELDDSALYLCASSLNRDSIEAFFGQGTRLTVV.

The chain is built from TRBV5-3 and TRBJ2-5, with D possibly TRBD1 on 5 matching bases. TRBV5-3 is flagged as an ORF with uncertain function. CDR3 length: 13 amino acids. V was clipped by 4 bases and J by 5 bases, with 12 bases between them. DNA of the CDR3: TGTGCCAGAAGCCATGGGGCGCAGGAGACCCAGTACTTC. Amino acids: CARSHGAQETQYF.

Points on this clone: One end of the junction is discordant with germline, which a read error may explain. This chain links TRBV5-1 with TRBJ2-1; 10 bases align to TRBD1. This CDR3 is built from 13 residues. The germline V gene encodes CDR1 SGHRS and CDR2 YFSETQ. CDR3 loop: CASSLAQGTGVLF. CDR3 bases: TGCGCCAGCAGCTTGGCCCAGGGGACAGGGGTGCTCTTC.

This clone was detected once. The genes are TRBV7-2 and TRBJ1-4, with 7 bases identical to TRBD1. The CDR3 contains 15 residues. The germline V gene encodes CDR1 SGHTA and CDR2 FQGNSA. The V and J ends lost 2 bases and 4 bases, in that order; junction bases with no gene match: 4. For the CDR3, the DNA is TGTGCCAGCAGCTTATCGTCAGGGGGTAATGAAAAACTGTTTTTT. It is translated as CASSLSSGGNEKLFF.

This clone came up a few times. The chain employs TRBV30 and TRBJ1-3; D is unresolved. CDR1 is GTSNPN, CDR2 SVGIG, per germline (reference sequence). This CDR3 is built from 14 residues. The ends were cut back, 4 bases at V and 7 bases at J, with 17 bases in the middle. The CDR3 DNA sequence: TGTGCCTGGAACGCGGGGTCCTCGGCGAACACCATATATTTT. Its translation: CAWNAGSSANTIYF.

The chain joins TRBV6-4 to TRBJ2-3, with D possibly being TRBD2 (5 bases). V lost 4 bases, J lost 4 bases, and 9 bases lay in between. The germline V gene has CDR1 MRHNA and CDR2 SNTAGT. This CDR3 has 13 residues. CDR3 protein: CASSVEAADTQYF. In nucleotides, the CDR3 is TGTGCCAGCAGTGTTGAAGCGGCAGATACGCAGTATTTT.

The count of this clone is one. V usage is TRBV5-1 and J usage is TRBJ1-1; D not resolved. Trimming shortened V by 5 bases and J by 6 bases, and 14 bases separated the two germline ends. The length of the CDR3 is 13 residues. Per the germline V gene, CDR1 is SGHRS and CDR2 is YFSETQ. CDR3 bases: TGCGCCAGCAGGCGTCGTTTGGAGGCTGAAGCTTTCTTT. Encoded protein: CASRRRLEAEAFF.